This T cell receptor (beta chain) came from a study of blood T cell repertoires in COVID-19. The CDR3 is 12 amino acids. CDR1 and CDR2 (germline): MDHEN, SYDVKM. Trimming left V 4 bases short and J 4 bases short, with 7 bases between. Study processing details: It was from reference gene primer amplification that nucleated cell counts were estimated. Generated by immunoSEQ multiplex PCR, the TCRdb table keeps only in-frame clones and is missing some. V and J calls and clone size follow that table, whereas D and trimming were derived from the DNA. The data show around 99,000 clones, with 70% to 80% seen just once and roughly 18% held by the top ten.

The sequence derives from a woman older than 75 with active or convalescent COVID-19. The sequencing sample was made of peripheral blood. The genes are TRBV28 and TRBJ1-1; no reliable D call. CDR3 sequence: CASSSTATEAFF. The CDR3 coding sequence is TGTGCCAGCAGTTCTACAGCCACTGAAGCTTTCTTT.